What follows are 3 T cell receptor beta chains derived from one specimen sequenced in a study of human T cells and chemical hapten exposure. Stated time point: patch test 1, 2 weeks after DPC sensitization. Sample treatment: therapeutic diphenylcyclopropenone sensitization with weekly scalp DPC. One entry per CDR3 protein, called by TCRdb with MiXCR from the RACE reads. The data contain some 82,000 distinct CDR3 sequences, 9.5% to 12% of them singletons. Here the sequenced sample was whole blood, taken in connection with sensitization to the hapten diphenylcyclopropenone (DPC). The receptors derive from a woman between 50 and 59 years old with alopecia areata. Some clones in this sample may be carry-over from other donors' samples.

The sample holds many counts of this clonotype. The chain is built from TRBV7-6 and TRBJ2-2; TRBD1 is a possible D gene (6 bases). CDR1 and CDR2 from the germline V gene are SGHVS and FNYEAQ. The CDR3 contains 15 residues. Trimming stripped 8 bases from V and 1 base from J, with 14 bases between. In DNA, the CDR3 is TGTGCCAGCCAGCCAGGGGCAGGGAACACCGGGGAGCTGTTTTTT. This codes for CASQPGAGNTGELFF.

The chain employs TRBV7-2 and TRBJ2-7; D is undetermined. The CDR3 has 14 amino acids. The V end was cut by 5 bases, the J end by 3 bases, with 14 bases between. Per germline, CDR1 SGHTA and CDR2 FQGNSA. The CDR3 loop is CASSPLGVVYEQYF. In nucleotides, the CDR3 is TGTGCCAGCAGCCCCCTAGGTGTGGTCTACGAGCAGTACTTC.

The DNA for the CDR3 is TGCAGTGCTAGAGATCACGTGACACGAGGCGGCTACACCTTC. It is translated as CSARDHVTRGGYTF. The chain employs TRBV20-1 and TRBJ1-2; no definite D call. This CDR3 has 14 residues. Germline-derived CDR1 and CDR2 are DFQATT and SNEGSKA (reference sequence). Trimming shortened V by 0 bases and J by 8 bases, and 16 bases separated the two germline ends.